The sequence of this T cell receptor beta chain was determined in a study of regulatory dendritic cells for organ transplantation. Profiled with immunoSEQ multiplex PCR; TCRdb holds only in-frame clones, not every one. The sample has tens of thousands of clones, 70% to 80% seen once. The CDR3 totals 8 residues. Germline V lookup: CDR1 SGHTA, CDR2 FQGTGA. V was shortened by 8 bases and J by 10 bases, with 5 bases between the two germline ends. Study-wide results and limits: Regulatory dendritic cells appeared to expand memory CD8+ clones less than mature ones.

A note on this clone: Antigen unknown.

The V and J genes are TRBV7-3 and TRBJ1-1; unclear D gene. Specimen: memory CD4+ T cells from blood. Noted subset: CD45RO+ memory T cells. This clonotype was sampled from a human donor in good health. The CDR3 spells CASCAAFF. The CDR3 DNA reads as TGTGCCAGCTGCGCAGCTTTCTTT.